This entry concerns a single T cell receptor (beta chain). Time point specified: newly diagnosed GD, antithyroid drugs for less than 3 months. RNA extracted from PBMCs served as the sequencing template. V lost 0 bases and J lost 6; bases outside the gene matches: 5. Germline V CDR1 and CDR2: MGHRA, YSYEKL. This CDR3 has 14 residues. This specimen comes from a study of regulatory T cells in long-lasting Graves disease. Study in general: Duration of antithyroid drug therapy among newly diagnosed Graves' patients was under 3 months.

For TCR beta, libraries came from iRepertoire HTBI primers and Arm-PCR of CDR3 regions. From the multiplex PCR reads, TCRdb called clonotypes with MiXCR, one entry per CDR3 protein. The sample has some 500,000 distinct CDR3 sequences; about 13% are singletons. This sample was also put to use in a study of T cells in Graves' hyperthyroidism and ophthalmopathy. That source reports: The TCR CDR3 first-round RT-PCR relied on the HTBI primer set.

The sequencing used peripheral blood mononuclear cells (PBMCs), collected at new diagnosis, from a patient treated with antithyroid drugs. The receptor was derived from a man aged 25 to 45 with Graves disease. The gene calls are TRBV4-1 and TRBJ2-7; 7 positions match TRBD1. The CDR3 sequence: CASSQEDRAPEQYF. The CDR3 nucleotides are TGCGCCAGCAGCCAAGAAGACAGGGCTCCCGAGCAGTACTTC.